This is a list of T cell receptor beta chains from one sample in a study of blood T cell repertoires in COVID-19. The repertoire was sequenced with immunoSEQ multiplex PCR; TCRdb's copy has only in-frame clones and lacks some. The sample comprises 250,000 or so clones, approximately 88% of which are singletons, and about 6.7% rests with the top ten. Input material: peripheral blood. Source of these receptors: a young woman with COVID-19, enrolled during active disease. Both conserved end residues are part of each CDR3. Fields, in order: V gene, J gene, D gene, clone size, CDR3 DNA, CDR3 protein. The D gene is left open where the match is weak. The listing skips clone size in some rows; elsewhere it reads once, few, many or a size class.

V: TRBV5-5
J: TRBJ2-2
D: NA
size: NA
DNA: TGTGCCAGCAGCTTGATACTCCAGGGCTCTTACACCGGGGAGCTGTTTTTT
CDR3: CASSLILQGSYTGELFF

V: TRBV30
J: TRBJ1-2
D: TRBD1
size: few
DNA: TGTGCCTTATACCGGGACAGGGCATTTTTACGTGGCTACACCTTC
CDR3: CALYRDRAFLRGYTF

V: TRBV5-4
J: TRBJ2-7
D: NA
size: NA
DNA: TGTGCCAGCAGCTTCACAGGGCAGGGGTCCTACGAGCAGTACTTC
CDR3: CASSFTGQGSYEQYF

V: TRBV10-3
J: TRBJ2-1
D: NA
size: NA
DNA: TGTGCCATCAGTGCCGACAGGAGCTCCTACAATGAGCAGTTCTTC
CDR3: CAISADRSSYNEQFF

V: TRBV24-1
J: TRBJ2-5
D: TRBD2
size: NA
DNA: TGTGCCACCAGTGATTCTGCTAGCGGGAGGGGAGAGACCCAGTACTTC
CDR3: CATSDSASGRGETQYF

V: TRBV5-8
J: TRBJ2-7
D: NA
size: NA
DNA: TGTGCCAGCAGCATCGGGACACCCACCTACGAGCAGTACTTC
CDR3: CASSIGTPTYEQYF

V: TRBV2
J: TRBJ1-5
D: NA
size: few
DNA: TGTGCCAGCAGTGACCAGGGAGGTCAGCCCCAGCATTTT
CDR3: CASSDQGGQPQHF

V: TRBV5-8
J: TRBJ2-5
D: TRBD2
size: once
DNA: TGTGCCAGCAGCGAAAGGACTAGCGCTGGCCGAGAGACCCAGTACTTC
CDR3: CASSERTSAGRETQYF

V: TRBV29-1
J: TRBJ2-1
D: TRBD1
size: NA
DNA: TGCAGCGTTATGGTTTTGGGACAGGGGGTCCCTTACAATGAGCAGTTCTTC
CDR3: CSVMVLGQGVPYNEQFF

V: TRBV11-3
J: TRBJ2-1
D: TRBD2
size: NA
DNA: TGTGCCAGCAGCTTAATAGCGGGGCGGCAGTTCTTC
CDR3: CASSLIAGRQFF

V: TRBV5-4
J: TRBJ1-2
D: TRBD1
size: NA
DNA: TGTGCCAGCAGCGCCGGGGAAAGACAGGGGGCGAGGAACTATGGCTACACCTTC
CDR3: CASSAGERQGARNYGYTF

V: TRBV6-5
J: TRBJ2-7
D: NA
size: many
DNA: TGTGCCAGCAGTTACTCGCAGGGCTCCTACGAGCAGTACTTC
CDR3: CASSYSQGSYEQYF

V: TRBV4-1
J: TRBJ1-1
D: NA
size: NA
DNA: TGCGCCAGCAGCCGGGGGGGGCAGAGGAACACTGAAGCTTTCTTT
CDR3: CASSRGGQRNTEAFF

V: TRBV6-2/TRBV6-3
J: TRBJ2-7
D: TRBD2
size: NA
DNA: TGTGCCAGCAGTCCCGGGACTAGCGGGGGGGCCATCACCGGATACGAGCAGTACTTC
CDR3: CASSPGTSGGAITGYEQYF

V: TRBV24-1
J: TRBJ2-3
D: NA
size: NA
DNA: TGTGCCACCAGTGGGGGGGGCCTTCATTTCCCAGATACGCAGTATTTT
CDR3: CATSGGGLHFPDTQYF

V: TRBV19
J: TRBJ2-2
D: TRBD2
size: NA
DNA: TGTGCCAGTAGTATATCTAGCGGGAGATCCAGGGGGGAGCTGTTTTTT
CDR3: CASSISSGRSRGELFF

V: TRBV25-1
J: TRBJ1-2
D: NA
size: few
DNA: TGTGCCAGCAGCCCCTCGGGGGAAGGCTACACCTTC
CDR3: CASSPSGEGYTF